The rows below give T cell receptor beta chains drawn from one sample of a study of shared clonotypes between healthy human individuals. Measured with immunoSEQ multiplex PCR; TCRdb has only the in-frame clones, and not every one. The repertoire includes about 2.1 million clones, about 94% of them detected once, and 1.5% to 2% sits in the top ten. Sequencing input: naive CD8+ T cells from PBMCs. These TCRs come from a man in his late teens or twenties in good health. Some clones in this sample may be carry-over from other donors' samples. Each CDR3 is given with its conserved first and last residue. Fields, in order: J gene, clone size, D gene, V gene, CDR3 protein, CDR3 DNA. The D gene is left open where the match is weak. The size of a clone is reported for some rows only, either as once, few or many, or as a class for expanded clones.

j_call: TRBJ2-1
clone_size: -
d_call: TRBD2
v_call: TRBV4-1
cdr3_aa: CASSPSLAGGLLNEQFF
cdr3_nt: TGCGCCAGCAGCCCCTCCCTAGCGGGAGGACTCCTGAATGAGCAGTTCTTC

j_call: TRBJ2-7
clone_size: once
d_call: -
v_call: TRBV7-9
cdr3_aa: CASSLVLRGIDEQYF
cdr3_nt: TGTGCCAGCAGCTTAGTGCTCAGGGGAATCGACGAGCAGTACTTC

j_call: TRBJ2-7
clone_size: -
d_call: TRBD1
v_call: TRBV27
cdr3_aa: CASIDNRDRGLDEQYF
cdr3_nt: TGTGCCAGCATTGATAACCGGGACAGGGGGCTTGACGAGCAGTACTTC

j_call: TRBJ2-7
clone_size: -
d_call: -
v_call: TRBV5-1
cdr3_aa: CASSLESASGYEQYF
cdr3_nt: TGCGCCAGCAGCTTGGAAAGTGCTTCTGGGTACGAGCAGTACTTC

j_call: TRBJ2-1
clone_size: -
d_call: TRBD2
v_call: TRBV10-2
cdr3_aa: CASSVGEGRGEQFF
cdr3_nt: TGCGCCAGCAGTGTGGGGGAGGGCCGGGGTGAGCAGTTCTTC

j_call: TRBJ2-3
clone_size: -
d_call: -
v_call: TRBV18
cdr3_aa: CASSPPVTGTDTQYF
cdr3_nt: TGTGCCAGCTCACCACCGGTAACAGGTACAGATACGCAGTATTTT

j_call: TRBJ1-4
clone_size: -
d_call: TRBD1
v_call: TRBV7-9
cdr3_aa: CASSSGTGSNEKLFF
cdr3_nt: TGTGCCAGCAGCTCCGGGACAGGGTCGAATGAAAAACTGTTTTTT

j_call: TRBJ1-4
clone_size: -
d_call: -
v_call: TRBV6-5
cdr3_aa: CASSYLSGSRYEKLFF
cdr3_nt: TGTGCCAGCAGTTACTTATCAGGGAGTCGGTATGAAAAACTGTTTTTT

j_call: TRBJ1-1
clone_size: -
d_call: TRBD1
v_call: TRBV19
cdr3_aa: CASSRDRGNTEAFF
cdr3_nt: TGTGCCAGTAGTAGGGACAGGGGGAACACTGAAGCTTTCTTT

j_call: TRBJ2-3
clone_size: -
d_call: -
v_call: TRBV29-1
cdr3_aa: CSVERDTQYF
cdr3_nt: TGCAGCGTTGAAAGGGATACGCAGTATTTT